The following is a T cell receptor beta chain sequence with its context. Possible read error: a much larger clone is one base away. Exclusions: uncontrolled infection, other autoimmune disease, pregnancy, lactation. The data were taken from a study of T cells in Graves' hyperthyroidism and ophthalmopathy. This CDR3 has 14 amino acids. V dropped 1 base and J dropped 5 bases, with 11 bases sitting between them. Amplification of TCR beta CDR3 regions was performed using RNA transcripts as template. In the first-round RT-PCR of the TCR CDR3, the HTBI primer set was used. TCRdb analysed the multiplex PCR reads with MiXCR anew, one entry per CDR3 protein. This sample carries about 460,000 distinct CDR3 sequences, approximately 22% of them seen once, and the ten largest clones take approximately 54%.

The chain links TRBV12-3 or TRBV12-4 to TRBJ1-2, with D perhaps matching TRBD1 (5 bases). The receptor comes from an older woman with Graves' ophthalmopathy. Sequenced material: blood. CDR3 bases: TGTGCCAGCAGTTTAGAGGGACTCCTTTATGGCTACACCTTC. This sequence encodes CASSLEGLLYGYTF.